The entry below gives a single T cell receptor (beta chain) sequence along with its context. The antigen is not known. Libraries were prepared by immunoSEQ multiplex PCR; TCRdb keeps only in-frame clonotypes and omits some of them. The data contain about 50,000 clones, approximately 80% of them seen just once; the ten biggest clones take up roughly 3.9%. Autoimmune disease history or systemic immunosuppression barred patients. Baseline, cycle 4 day 1, and cycle 7 day 1 were the blood sampling points. This entry belongs to a study of OX40 agonist ivuxolimab in advanced cancers. In the study overall: Therapy given before enrollment (anti-PD-1, anti-PD-L1 or anti-CTLA-4) was allowed, and 30% to 50% had some.

Study observations and caveats: In general, CD8+ T cells held more expanded clones than CD4+ did, on average.

This sequence was found in an adult with an advanced solid tumor such as melanoma, head and neck, liver or kidney cancer. The sequencing used CD4+ or CD8+ T cells sorted from blood, collected in a trial of the OX40 agonist ivuxolimab.

The CDR3 nucleotides read TGTGCCAGTGAGAGGGCGGCGGGAGGAGGTTCTTACTACGGTCGCGAGCAGTACTTC. This encodes CASERAAGGGSYYGREQYF. The chain employs TRBV2 and TRBJ2-7; 8 positions match TRBD2. The V and J ends lost 9 bases and 6 bases, in that order; junction bases with no gene match: 28. The germline V gene encodes CDR1 SNHLY and CDR2 FYNNEI. The CDR3 is 19 amino acids.